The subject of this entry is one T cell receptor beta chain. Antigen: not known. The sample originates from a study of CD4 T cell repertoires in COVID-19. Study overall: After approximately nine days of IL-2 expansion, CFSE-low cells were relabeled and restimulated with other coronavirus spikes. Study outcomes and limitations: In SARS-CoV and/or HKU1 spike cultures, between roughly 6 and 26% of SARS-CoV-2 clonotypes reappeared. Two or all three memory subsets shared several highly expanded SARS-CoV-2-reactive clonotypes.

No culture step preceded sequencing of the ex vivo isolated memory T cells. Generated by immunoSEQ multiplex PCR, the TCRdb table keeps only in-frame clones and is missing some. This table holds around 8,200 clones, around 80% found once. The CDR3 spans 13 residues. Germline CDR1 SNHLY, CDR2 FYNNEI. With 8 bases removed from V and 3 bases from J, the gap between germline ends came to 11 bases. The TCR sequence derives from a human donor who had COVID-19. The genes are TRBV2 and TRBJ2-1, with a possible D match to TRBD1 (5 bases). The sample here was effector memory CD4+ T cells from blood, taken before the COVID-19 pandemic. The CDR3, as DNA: TGTGCCAGCGATCAGGGCATCTACAATGAGCAGTTCTTC. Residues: CASDQGIYNEQFF.